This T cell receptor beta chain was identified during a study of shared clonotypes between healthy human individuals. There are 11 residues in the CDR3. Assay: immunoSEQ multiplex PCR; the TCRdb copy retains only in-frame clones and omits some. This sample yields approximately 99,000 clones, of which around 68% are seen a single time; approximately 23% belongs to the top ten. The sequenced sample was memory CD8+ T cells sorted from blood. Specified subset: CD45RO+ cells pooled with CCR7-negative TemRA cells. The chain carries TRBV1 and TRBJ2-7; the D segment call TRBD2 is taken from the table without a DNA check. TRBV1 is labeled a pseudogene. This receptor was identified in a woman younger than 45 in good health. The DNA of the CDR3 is TGCACCAGCAGCCTACGGGGCGAGCAGTACTTC. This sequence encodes CTSSLRGEQYF.